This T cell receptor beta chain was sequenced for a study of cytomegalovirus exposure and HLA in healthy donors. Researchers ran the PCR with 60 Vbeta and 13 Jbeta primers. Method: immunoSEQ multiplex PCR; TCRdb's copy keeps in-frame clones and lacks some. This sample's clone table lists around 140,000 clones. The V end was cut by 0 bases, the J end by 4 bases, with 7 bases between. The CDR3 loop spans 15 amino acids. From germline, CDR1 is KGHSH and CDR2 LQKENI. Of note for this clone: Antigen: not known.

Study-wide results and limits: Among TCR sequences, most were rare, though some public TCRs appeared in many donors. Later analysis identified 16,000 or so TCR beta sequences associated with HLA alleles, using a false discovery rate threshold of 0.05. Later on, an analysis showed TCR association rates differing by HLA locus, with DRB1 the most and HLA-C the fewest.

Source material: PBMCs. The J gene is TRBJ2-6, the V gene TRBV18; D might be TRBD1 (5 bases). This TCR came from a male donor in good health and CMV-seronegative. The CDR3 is CASSPPQGGANVLTF. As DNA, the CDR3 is TGTGCCAGCTCACCACCTCAGGGAGGGGCCAACGTCCTGACTTTC.